The next 22 T cell receptor beta chains were all read from a single sample in a study of blood T cell repertoires in COVID-19. TCRdb's copy holds only in-frame clones and misses some; the assay was immunoSEQ multiplex PCR. The top ten clones hold 2.3% of a sample with 120,000 to 150,000 clones, 88% of them seen once. Sequences were obtained from peripheral blood. Receptor source: a human donor in a cohort sampled during active COVID-19.

The chain links TRBV4-1 to TRBJ1-6; perhaps TRBD1 as D (5 bases). The CDR3 is 17 residues long. Trimming removed 0 bases from V and 9 bases from J, with 18 bases in between. Looked up from germline, CDR1 is MGHRA and CDR2 is YSYEKL. This chain's CDR3 is CASSQELLEGLGSPLHF. CDR3 sequence (DNA): TGCGCCAGCAGCCAAGAATTATTGGAGGGGTTGGGTTCACCCCTCCACTTT.

The rearrangement joins TRBV7-9 to TRBJ1-1, with 8 positions matching TRBD1. Germline V gene data show CDR1 as SEHNR and CDR2 as FQNEAQ (reference sequence). The J segment lost 0 bases and the V segment lost 5 bases, leaving 2 bases of the junction unmatched. CDR3 length: 14 residues. The CDR3 DNA is TGTGCCAGCAGCCACAGGGGGTTGAACACTGAAGCTTTCTTT. It specifies CASSHRGLNTEAFF.

The chain couples TRBV19 to TRBJ2-5, with a weak D call TRBD1 (5 bases). Trimming removed 4 bases from V and 4 bases from J, with 13 bases in between. Germline lookup yields CDR1 LNHDA and CDR2 SQIVND (reference sequence). The CDR3 length is 14 residues. This CDR3 reads CASSTGIDGETQYF. The CDR3 DNA follows: TGTGCCAGTAGTACAGGGATCGATGGAGAGACCCAGTACTTC.

V is TRBV9 and J is TRBJ1-1; possible D gene TRBD1, 6 bases. Germline V gene sequence: CDR1 SGDLS, CDR2 YYNGEE. The length of the CDR3 is 15 residues. The ends were cut back, 5 bases at V and 1 base at J, with 15 bases in the middle. In DNA, the CDR3 is TGTGCCAGCAGACCACAGGGACATGGGAACACTGAAGCTTTCTTT. Translated, it gives CASRPQGHGNTEAFF.

This chain connects TRBV6-5 to TRBJ1-3; no clear D gene. V gave up 6 bases and J gave up 3 bases, with 12 bases separating them. Germline CDR1 reads MNHEY; CDR2 reads SVGAGI. The CDR3 consists of 14 residues. CDR3 DNA sequence: TGTGCCAGCAGCTCGACGGGTTATGGAAACACCATATATTTT. Residues: CASSSTGYGNTIYF.

V gene TRBV5-1 combines with J gene TRBJ1-2, with D possibly TRBD1 on 6 matching bases. There are 14 residues in the CDR3. V gave up 3 bases and J gave up 3 bases, with 12 bases separating them. Germline V gives CDR1 SGHRS, CDR2 YFSETQ. CDR3 residues: CASSSSGADYGYTF. The CDR3, as DNA: TGCGCCAGCAGCTCGTCAGGGGCAGACTATGGCTACACCTTC.

The chain has TRBV19 and TRBJ2-3; TRBD2 is a possible D gene (6 bases). The germline gives CDR1 LNHDA, CDR2 SQIVND (reference sequence). The CDR3 contains 15 residues. Trimming shortened V by 3 bases and J by 1 base, and 11 bases separated the two germline ends. CDR3 nucleotide sequence: TGTGCCAGTAGTATCTACGGCGGGGGCACAGATACGCAGTATTTT. It codes for CASSIYGGGTDTQYF.

This chain uses TRBV18 with TRBJ2-2, with 7 bases identical to TRBD2. The CDR3 covers 18 residues. Germline V gene lookup returns CDR1 KGHSH and CDR2 LQKENI. V lost 2 bases, J lost 8 bases, and 17 bases stayed unmatched. The CDR3 loop is CASSPSRQRGLSGGELFF. The CDR3 DNA sequence: TGTGCCAGCTCACCATCTCGTCAGCGGGGACTCTCGGGGGGGGAGCTGTTTTTT.

The chain couples TRBV5-1 to TRBJ1-1; the match to TRBD1 covers 7 bases. The CDR3 runs to 14 residues. J was trimmed by 0 bases and V by 5 bases; bases with no gene match: 4. CDR1 and CDR2 from the germline V gene are SGHRS and YFSETQ. CDR3 sequence (DNA): TGCGCCAGCAGAGAGGGGGCGATGAACACTGAAGCTTTCTTT. It is translated as CASREGAMNTEAFF.

The chain carries TRBV7-3 and TRBJ2-6, with TRBD2 as a possible D gene (6 bases). This CDR3 comprises 16 residues. The V end lost 8 bases, the J end lost 0 bases, and 14 bases lay between the germline ends. Germline V gene sequence: CDR1 SGHTA, CDR2 FQGTGA. The CDR3 is CASSPGLPSGANVLTF. The CDR3 nucleotides are TGTGCCAGCTCCCCGGGACTGCCCTCTGGGGCCAACGTCCTGACTTTC.

The V gene is TRBV9, the J gene TRBJ1-5; D is uncertain. Between the trimmed V and J ends, which lost 0 bases and 4 bases, there was a span of 8 bases. The CDR3 has 14 amino acids. Per germline, CDR1 SGDLS and CDR2 YYNGEE. The CDR3 protein is CASSVGQENQPQHF. Here the CDR3 DNA reads TGTGCCAGCAGCGTAGGGCAGGAAAATCAGCCCCAGCATTTT.

The chain joins TRBV30 to TRBJ2-7; possibly TRBD2 for D (6 bases). The V and J ends lost 2 bases and 5 bases respectively, with 13 bases between them. CDR3 length: 13 amino acids. In germline, CDR1 is GTSNPN, CDR2 SVGIG (reference sequence). This CDR3 reads CAWSISEGHEQYF. The CDR3 DNA reads as TGTGCCTGGAGTATTTCGGAGGGCCACGAGCAGTACTTC. Filled out from reference TRBV30 and TRBJ2-7, the complete variable domain reads SQTIHQWPATLVQPVGSPLSLECTVEGTSNPNLYWYRQAAGRGLQLLFYSVGIGQISSEVPQNLSASRPQDRQFILSSKKLLLSDSGFYLCAWSISEGHEQYFGPGTRLTVT.

This chain links TRBV6-6 with TRBJ1-4; possible D gene TRBD1, 5 bases. Germline V gene lookup returns CDR1 MNHNY and CDR2 SVGAGI (reference sequence). Trimming took off 2 bases at V and 8 bases at J, with 12 bases between the two ends. The CDR3 is 14 amino acids. CDR3 in DNA: TGTGCCAGCAGTTACAGGGGTGCAAGAGAAAAACTGTTTTTT. Translation: CASSYRGAREKLFF.

The chain carries TRBV30 and TRBJ2-1; TRBD1 might be the D (6 bases). Germline CDR1 reads GTSNPN; CDR2 reads SVGIG (reference sequence). CDR3 length: 12 residues. The CDR3 coding sequence is TGTGCTTTGGGCAGGGGATACAATGAGCAGTTCTTC. This gives the protein CALGRGYNEQFF.

The V and J genes are TRBV14 and TRBJ2-1; TRBD2 matches 13 bases. The CDR3 has 16 amino acids. The V and J ends lost 4 bases and 4 bases, in that order; junction bases with no gene match: 4. Germline values: CDR1 SGHDN, CDR2 FVKESK. The CDR3 region is CASSPGLAGEYNEQFF. CDR3 DNA: TGTGCCAGCAGCCCCGGACTAGCGGGAGAGTACAATGAGCAGTTCTTC.

This CDR3 is CASSLNPGGSTDTQYF. The CDR3 DNA sequence: TGTGCCAGCAGCTTAAACCCGGGGGGGAGCACAGATACGCAGTATTTT. The chain has TRBV7-2 and TRBJ2-3; the match to TRBD2 covers 8 bases. The trim removed 2 bases at V and 0 bases at J, leaving 4 bases unmatched. CDR3 size: 16 residues. Germline CDR1 and CDR2: SGHTA and FQGNSA.

The V and J genes are TRBV5-6 and TRBJ1-5; TRBD1 matches 8 bases. V lost 1 base to trimming and J lost 6 bases; unmatched junction nucleotides: 3. Germline CDR1 SGHDT, CDR2 YYEEEE. This CDR3 has 14 amino acids. CDR3 sequence: CASSLFRGLQPQHF. The CDR3 DNA reads TGTGCCAGCAGCTTGTTCAGGGGGCTTCAGCCCCAGCATTTT.

The J gene is TRBJ2-3, the V gene TRBV28, with 8 nucleotides matching TRBD2. V shed 4 bases and J 3 bases; nucleotides not matched to a gene: 6. Germline V CDR1 and CDR2: MDHEN, SYDVKM. CDR3 length equals 15 residues. CDR3 DNA sequence: TGTGCCAGCAGTTCTAAGCGGGAGTTAACAGATACGCAGTATTTT. It yields the protein CASSSKRELTDTQYF.

Concerning this clone itself: This same CDR3 is encoded by further DNA sequences in the sample. The chain links TRBV2 to TRBJ2-1; a weak D match, TRBD2 (6 bases). Trimming removed 2 bases from V and 1 base from J, with 9 bases in between. Germline assignment: CDR1 SNHLY and CDR2 FYNNEI. The CDR3 is 15 residues long. For the CDR3, the DNA is TGTGCCAGCAGTGAAAGCGGGTCATCCTACAATGAGCAGTTCTTC. Translating gives CASSESGSSYNEQFF.

V usage is TRBV24-1 and J usage is TRBJ2-3, with 10 bases aligning to TRBD1. Germline values: CDR1 KGHDR, CDR2 SFDVKD. This CDR3 comprises 18 residues. J gave up 1 base and V 4 bases, and 10 bases lay outside the gene matches. CDR3 sequence: CATSDIHSGTGGTDTQYF. The CDR3 DNA follows: TGTGCCACCAGTGACATACACTCCGGGACAGGGGGCACAGATACGCAGTATTTT.

This chain joins TRBV6-5 and TRBJ1-5, with TRBD1 as a possible D gene (5 bases). The CDR3 consists of 14 residues. V was shortened by 2 bases and J by 6 bases, with 11 bases between the two germline ends. Looked up from germline, CDR1 is MNHEY and CDR2 is SVGAGI. The CDR3 loop is CASSYRAGVQPQHF. The DNA of the CDR3 is TGTGCCAGCAGTTACCGGGCGGGGGTTCAGCCCCAGCATTTT.

As regards this clone: A much larger clone differs from this one at a single base, so this may be a read error. The chain combines TRBV7-6 with TRBJ2-1; 11 bases line up with TRBD2. Germline loops: CDR1 SGHVS, CDR2 FNYEAQ. Trimming took 3 bases from V and 2 from J; bases not matched to a gene: 0. This CDR3 comprises 15 residues. CDR3 DNA sequence: TGTGCCAGCAGCTTTAGCGGGGGGGCCTACAATGAGCAGTTCTTC. As protein: CASSFSGGAYNEQFF.